Listed below are T cell receptor beta chains from one sample, sequenced in a study of a mutant IDH1 vaccine in newly diagnosed glioma. The method was immunoSEQ multiplex PCR; TCRdb's version includes in-frame clones alone and lacks a portion of them. The table includes 75,000 to 85,000 clones, roughly nine tenths detected once. No antigens are known for them. The source material was PBMCs, sampled from a glioma patient whose treatment included an IDH1 peptide vaccine. These TCRs come from a woman in her forties or fifties with glioma. Each CDR3 is given with its conserved first and last residue. A D gene is named only where the DNA matches it firmly. Clone size, where shown, is once, few, many, or a class for clones that have expanded.

cdr3_length j_call d_call clone_size v_call cdr3_aa cdr3_nt
13 TRBJ2-3 NA once TRBV5-1 CASSLGGADTQYF TGCGCCAGCAGCTTAGGGGGAGCGGATACGCAGTATTTT
16 TRBJ2-5 TRBD1 NA TRBV6-1 CASSAPRTGLGETQYF TGTGCCAGCAGTGCCCCCCGGACAGGCCTGGGGGAGACCCAGTACTTC
14 TRBJ1-1 NA once TRBV29-1 CSVEDRARGTEAFF TGCAGCGTTGAAGATCGGGCCAGGGGCACTGAAGCTTTCTTT
16 TRBJ2-3 TRBD1 once TRBV7-9 CASSLGGTVLGDTQYF TGTGCCAGCAGCTTAGGGGGGACAGTGCTTGGAGATACGCAGTATTTT
16 TRBJ2-1 NA NA TRBV5-5 CASSLGISVSYNEQFF TGTGCCAGCAGCTTGGGGATTAGCGTCTCCTACAATGAGCAGTTCTTC
18 TRBJ2-2 TRBD2 few TRBV4-1 CASSQAIFSGRRAGELFF TGCGCCAGCAGCCAAGCCATATTTAGCGGGAGAAGGGCCGGGGAGCTGTTTTTT
15 TRBJ1-4 NA NA TRBV5-1 CASSPNGSGDEKLFF TGCGCCAGCAGCCCAAACGGGTCCGGAGATGAAAAACTGTTTTTT
13 TRBJ2-7 NA NA TRBV18 CASSPPGNYEQYF TGTGCCAGCTCACCACCGGGTAACTACGAGCAGTACTTC
13 TRBJ2-7 NA NA TRBV29-1 CSVESTVAYEQYF TGCAGCGTTGAATCGACGGTAGCCTACGAGCAGTACTTC
16 TRBJ1-6 NA NA TRBV5-1 CASSLAGRSANSPLHF TGCGCCAGCAGCTTGGCCGGAAGGTCAGCTAATTCACCCCTCCACTTT
17 TRBJ1-4 NA NA TRBV7-9 CASSSSGWGATNEKLFF TGTGCCAGCAGCAGTTCGGGGTGGGGGGCAACTAATGAAAAACTGTTTTTT
15 TRBJ2-3 TRBD2 NA TRBV2 CASSETSGTEDTQYF TGTGCCAGCAGCGAGACTAGCGGGACCGAAGATACGCAGTATTTT
15 TRBJ2-1 TRBD1 once TRBV11-3 CASSSAGQGAAEQFF TGTGCCAGCAGCTCCGCGGGGCAGGGGGCTGCTGAGCAGTTCTTC
15 TRBJ2-7 TRBD1 NA TRBV5-6 CASSSPDRGWREQYF TGTGCCAGCAGCTCTCCCGACAGGGGTTGGCGCGAGCAGTACTTC
16 TRBJ1-3 TRBD1 NA TRBV7-2 CASSLFSTGRGNTIYF TGTGCCAGCAGCTTATTCTCGACAGGGAGGGGAAACACCATATATTTT
15 TRBJ2-1 TRBD1 NA TRBV7-9 CASSLVQGQLNEQFF TGTGCCAGCAGCTTAGTACAGGGGCAGTTGAATGAGCAGTTCTTC
14 TRBJ1-6 NA NA TRBV28 CASSFFELDSPLHF TGTGCCAGCAGCTTTTTCGAATTGGATTCACCCCTCCACTTT
13 TRBJ2-7 NA NA TRBV15 CATSSNRAYEQYF TGTGCCACCAGCTCCAACCGCGCCTACGAGCAGTACTTC
14 TRBJ1-5 NA NA TRBV5-6 CASSLERDGQPQHF TGTGCCAGCAGCTTGGAGCGGGACGGTCAGCCCCAGCATTTT
15 TRBJ2-7 NA NA TRBV7-7 CASSLEAGPSYEQYF TGTGCTAGCAGCTTAGAGGCAGGGCCCTCCTACGAGCAGTACTTC
21 TRBJ1-5 NA once TRBV29-1 CSVEASDAVTVHTNSNQPQHF TGCAGCGTTGAAGCTTCGGACGCAGTCACCGTCCATACGAATAGCAATCAGCCCCAGCATTTT
14 TRBJ1-1 NA NA TRBV19 CASSMRGENTEAFF TGTGCCAGTAGTATGCGCGGGGAGAACACTGAAGCTTTCTTT
13 TRBJ2-3 NA NA TRBV19 CASKDSPGGTQYF TGTGCCAGCAAAGACAGTCCCGGAGGTACGCAGTATTTT
13 TRBJ1-1 TRBD1 few TRBV29-1 CSVNRGLNTEAFF TGCAGCGTCAACAGGGGGCTCAACACTGAAGCTTTCTTT
15 TRBJ2-1 TRBD2 NA TRBV18 CASSPTSGDYNEQFF TGTGCCAGCTCACCGACTAGCGGGGACTACAATGAGCAGTTCTTC
13 TRBJ2-7 TRBD1 NA TRBV28 CASSRTGGYEQYF TGTGCCAGCTCCCGGACAGGGGGCTACGAGCAGTACTTC
16 TRBJ2-1 NA NA TRBV7-8 CASSLSVAEFYNEQFF TGTGCCAGCAGCTTAAGCGTAGCGGAGTTTTACAATGAGCAGTTCTTC
13 TRBJ2-7 NA NA TRBV7-3 CASSQSGFEEQYF TGTGCCAGCAGCCAGTCGGGATTTGAAGAGCAGTACTTC
14 TRBJ2-1 NA NA TRBV18 CASSPPFVGGSQFF TGTGCCAGCTCACCACCATTTGTCGGGGGATCACAGTTCTTC
14 TRBJ1-1 NA NA TRBV27 CASSLTFVRTEAFF TGTGCCAGCAGCCTAACATTTGTGAGGACTGAAGCTTTCTTT
11 TRBJ1-1 NA NA TRBV4-1 CASSWNTEAFF TGCGCCAGCAGCTGGAACACTGAAGCTTTCTTT
14 TRBJ1-1 TRBD1 NA TRBV10-2 CASRDSNMNTEAFF TGCGCCAGCCGGGACAGCAATATGAACACTGAAGCTTTCTTT
13 TRBJ2-7 NA NA TRBV9 CASSVEGSYEQYF TGTGCCAGCAGCGTAGAGGGATCCTACGAGCAGTACTTC
16 TRBJ1-3 NA NA TRBV7-8 CASSLQRQRSGNTIYF TGTGCCAGCAGCTTACAACGACAGCGCTCTGGAAACACCATATATTTT
14 TRBJ2-1 NA NA TRBV6-5 CASKLGGSYNEQFF TGTGCCAGCAAGTTGGGGGGCTCCTACAATGAGCAGTTCTTC
16 TRBJ1-4 TRBD1 NA TRBV5-1 CASSLEGGRTNEKLFF TGCGCCAGCAGCTTGGAAGGGGGCAGGACTAATGAAAAACTGTTTTTT